The rows below give T cell receptor beta chains drawn from one sample of a study of blood T cell repertoires in COVID-19. Sequenced by immunoSEQ multiplex PCR; TCRdb stores in-frame clones only, minus some. This sample has 95,000 to 150,000 clones; around four fifths occur once, and the top ten carry under 20%. Sequencing was done on a sample of peripheral blood. Every receptor here comes from a man aged 55 to 69 with active or convalescent COVID-19. Both conserved end residues are part of each CDR3. The order of the fields is J gene, D gene, CDR3 length, clone size, V gene, CDR3 DNA, CDR3 protein. D genes are given only for firm matches. Expanded clones are given a class, and other clones once, few, many or no size at all.

j_call: TRBJ2-2
d_call: .
cdr3_length: 16
clone_size: .
v_call: TRBV24-1
cdr3_nt: TGTGCCACCAGTGATCCCGGACGGGAGAACACCGGGGAGCTGTTTTTT
cdr3_aa: CATSDPGRENTGELFF

j_call: TRBJ2-1
d_call: TRBD2
cdr3_length: 17
clone_size: .
v_call: TRBV18
cdr3_nt: TGTGCCAGCTCACAACTCAGGGGGGCTAGCGGGAGGAATGAGCAGTTCTTC
cdr3_aa: CASSQLRGASGRNEQFF

j_call: TRBJ1-4
d_call: TRBD1
cdr3_length: 15
clone_size: once
v_call: TRBV9
cdr3_nt: TGTGCCAGCAGCGGTCGGACAGGGAGGAATGAAAAACTGTTTTTT
cdr3_aa: CASSGRTGRNEKLFF

j_call: TRBJ2-2
d_call: .
cdr3_length: 15
clone_size: .
v_call: TRBV6-2/TRBV6-3
cdr3_nt: TGTGCCAGCAGTTCGGGACATACGAACACCGGGGAGCTGTTTTTT
cdr3_aa: CASSSGHTNTGELFF

j_call: TRBJ1-4
d_call: TRBD1
cdr3_length: 15
clone_size: .
v_call: TRBV4-3
cdr3_nt: TGCGCCAGCAGCCAAGGGGACAGAGCTAATGAAAAACTGTTTTTT
cdr3_aa: CASSQGDRANEKLFF

j_call: TRBJ2-2
d_call: .
cdr3_length: 16
clone_size: few
v_call: TRBV5-1
cdr3_nt: TGCGCCAGCAGCTTGGTCCCAGGGTCGAACACCGGGGAGCTGTTTTTT
cdr3_aa: CASSLVPGSNTGELFF

j_call: TRBJ2-1
d_call: TRBD1
cdr3_length: 17
clone_size: .
v_call: TRBV6-2/TRBV6-3
cdr3_nt: TGTGCCAGCAGTTATATTCCCGGACAGGGTTCCCTCAATGAGCAGTTCTTC
cdr3_aa: CASSYIPGQGSLNEQFF

j_call: TRBJ2-3
d_call: TRBD2
cdr3_length: 17
clone_size: .
v_call: TRBV5-1
cdr3_nt: TGCGCCAGCAGTCAAAACCCCCATCCCGGGAGGACAGATACGCAGTATTTT
cdr3_aa: CASSQNPHPGRTDTQYF

j_call: TRBJ2-5
d_call: TRBD2
cdr3_length: 18
clone_size: .
v_call: TRBV15
cdr3_nt: TGTGCCACCAGCAGAGATCTAGCGGGAAGTATTACGGGAGAGACCCAGTACTTC
cdr3_aa: CATSRDLAGSITGETQYF

j_call: TRBJ2-3
d_call: .
cdr3_length: 15
clone_size: .
v_call: TRBV9
cdr3_nt: TGTGCCAGCAGCGTAGTACCGCGGGACACAGATACGCAGTATTTT
cdr3_aa: CASSVVPRDTDTQYF

j_call: TRBJ1-6
d_call: TRBD1
cdr3_length: 14
clone_size: .
v_call: TRBV28
cdr3_nt: TGTGCCAGCAGTCACGACAGGGGGGATTCACCCCTCCACTTT
cdr3_aa: CASSHDRGDSPLHF

j_call: TRBJ2-1
d_call: TRBD1
cdr3_length: 16
clone_size: .
v_call: TRBV7-2
cdr3_nt: TGTGCCAGCAGCTTAGACGCCGGACAGGGCCGGGTTGAGCAGTTCTTC
cdr3_aa: CASSLDAGQGRVEQFF

j_call: TRBJ2-7
d_call: .
cdr3_length: 15
clone_size: .
v_call: TRBV6-2/TRBV6-3
cdr3_nt: TGTGCCAGCAGTTACGCCGGGACTCCACTTTACGAGCAGTACTTC
cdr3_aa: CASSYAGTPLYEQYF

j_call: TRBJ1-1
d_call: .
cdr3_length: 16
clone_size: once
v_call: TRBV5-4
cdr3_nt: TGTGCCAGCAGCCACGGAGGCACGAGAGAGAACACTGAAGCTTTCTTT
cdr3_aa: CASSHGGTRENTEAFF

j_call: TRBJ2-5
d_call: .
cdr3_length: 12
clone_size: .
v_call: TRBV6-5
cdr3_nt: TGTGCCAGCAGTTCCTTATCAGAGACCCAGTACTTC
cdr3_aa: CASSSLSETQYF